The T cell receptor beta chain under discussion was sequenced for a study of PD-1 blockade in classical Hodgkin lymphoma. Study in general: Patients were administered nivolumab (3 mg/kg intravenously) every 2 weeks. Study-level results: Newly diagnosed patients reportedly had lower baseline TCR diversity than healthy donors. By C4D1, CD4+ diversity increased significantly, especially in complete responders.

The time point denotes: cycle 4 day 1 (C4D1), after five to seven weeks of nivolumab. Relapse was seen in all patients after autologous stem cell transplantation, and brentuximab vedotin exposure was variable. Complete response, partial response or progressive disease was each patient's best response. Trimming cost V 10 bases and J 9 bases; bases outside gene matches: 15. Germline V gene lookup returns CDR1 ENHRY and CDR2 SYGVKD. This CDR3 region has 15 residues. About this clone itself: Its antigen is unknown.

Repertoires were generated with immunoSEQ multiplex PCR, while TCRdb's copy carries only in-frame clones and drops some. Among approximately 96,000 clones, approximately 94% were seen once, and the ten largest hold approximately 2%. The source was peripheral blood mononuclear cells (PBMCs), collected before the fourth cycle of nivolumab. The receptor's source is a human donor with classical Hodgkin lymphoma. V gene TRBV10-3 combines with J gene TRBJ2-7; 13 nucleotides match TRBD2. The CDR3: CATKGTSGMGGRQYF. CDR3 coding DNA: TGTGCCACCAAGGGGACTAGCGGGATGGGGGGCCGGCAGTACTTC.